These T cell receptor beta chains were read from a single sample in a study of cytomegalovirus exposure and HLA in healthy donors. This table comes from immunoSEQ multiplex PCR, and its TCRdb copy is limited to in-frame clones, with some not included. The table lists some 77,000 clones, roughly 80% of them singletons. Sequencing was done on a sample of PBMCs. The receptors derive from a woman between 35 and 50 years old in good health and CMV-seropositive. Each CDR3 is given with its conserved first and last residue. D genes are given only for firm matches. Size is stated for part of the rows, as once, few or many counts, or as a class when the clone is expanded.

d_call	clone_size	j_call	v_call	cdr3_nt	cdr3_aa
NA	few	TRBJ1-1	TRBV6-1	TGTGCCAGCATTGAAATTCAGGGAGGTGGCTTGAACACTGAAGCTTTCTTT	CASIEIQGGGLNTEAFF
TRBD2	once	TRBJ2-1	TRBV5-1	TGCGCCAGCAGCTTGAGAACGGGAGGGCCGAGGAATGAGCAGTTCTTC	CASSLRTGGPRNEQFF
TRBD1	NA	TRBJ1-5	TRBV30	TGTGCCTGGAGCAGTGGACAGGGCTTTAGGGCCCAGCATTTT	CAWSSGQGFRAQHF
TRBD1	NA	TRBJ1-4	TRBV28	TGTGCCAGCAGTTACGAAACGTTTATGCAGGGGGCCGCTACTAATGAAAAACTGTTTTTT	CASSYETFMQGAATNEKLFF
TRBD2	NA	TRBJ2-7	TRBV13	TGTGCCAGCAGCCCTCCTTGGCTAGCGGGTAACTCCTACGAGCAGTACTTC	CASSPPWLAGNSYEQYF
TRBD1	NA	TRBJ2-5	TRBV18	TGTGCCAGCTCACCTACAGGGGGCCCAGAGACCCAGTACTTC	CASSPTGGPETQYF
TRBD1	once	TRBJ2-1	TRBV9	TGTGCCAGCAGCGTCTCAACAGGGGGTGGGGCTTCCTACAATGAGCAGTTCTTC	CASSVSTGGGASYNEQFF
NA	once	TRBJ1-5	TRBV2	TGTGCCAGCAGTGACAGGACATCTAGCAATCAGCCCCAGCATTTT	CASSDRTSSNQPQHF
NA	NA	TRBJ2-5	TRBV7-2	TGTGCCAGCATTCTACAGACAGCCGCCCAAGAGACCCAGTACTTC	CASILQTAAQETQYF
NA	NA	TRBJ2-7	TRBV23-1	TGCGCCAGCAGTCAAGGACTGGAGGAGCAGTACTTC	CASSQGLEEQYF
TRBD1	NA	TRBJ1-4	TRBV5-1	TGCGCCAGCAGCTTGCACAGGGGGCTTAATGAAAAACTGTTTTTT	CASSLHRGLNEKLFF
NA	NA	TRBJ2-4	TRBV2	TGTGCCAGCAGTGGCCGACAGAACACCAAAAACATTCAGTACTTC	CASSGRQNTKNIQYF
NA	NA	TRBJ2-7	TRBV27	TGTGCCAGCAGTTTAAGTAGGAGGTACGAGCAGTACTTC	CASSLSRRYEQYF
NA	NA	TRBJ2-3	TRBV28	TGTGCCACCTCGGTACCAGATACGCAGTATTTT	CATSVPDTQYF
NA	NA	TRBJ1-2	TRBV7-5	TGTGCCAGCCGGACCGGGACAGGGCAAAACTATGGCTACACCTTC	CASRTGTGQNYGYTF
NA	NA	TRBJ1-3	TRBV6-1	TGTGCCAGCACGGGGAGCTTCTCTGGAAACACCATATATTTT	CASTGSFSGNTIYF
NA	once	TRBJ2-1	TRBV6-4	TGTGCCAGCAGTGACTCGTTGATAGGACAGTCCAATGAGCAGTTCTTC	CASSDSLIGQSNEQFF
NA	NA	TRBJ1-4	TRBV2	TGTGCCAGCAGCCGCGACGGAGTTAATGAAAAACTGTTTTTT	CASSRDGVNEKLFF